The 10 T cell receptor beta chains given below trace back to one sample, sequenced in a study of T cell responses to AZD1222 COVID-19 vaccine. Sequencing used immunoSEQ multiplex PCR; TCRdb keeps in-frame clones, though not all of them. The table records approximately 200,000 clones, roughly nine tenths of them present only once. The sequencing used peripheral blood, collected 28 days after the second AZD1222 dose. Receptors were obtained from an adult who received the AZD1222 COVID-19 vaccine.

This clone was recorded only once. This rearrangement joins TRBV4-2 to TRBJ1-1, with D maybe TRBD1 (5 bases). Trimming removed 4 bases from V and 5 bases from J, with 8 bases in between. This CDR3 region has 12 residues. Germline lookup yields CDR1 LGHNA and CDR2 YNFKEQ. This chain's CDR3 is CASSREGTEAFF. The CDR3 bases are TGTGCCAGCAGCCGCGAGGGGACTGAAGCTTTCTTT.

The gene calls are TRBV4-1 and TRBJ1-1; weak D call: TRBD1 (6 bases). The CDR3 spans 15 residues. V lost 8 bases, J lost 5 bases, and 21 bases lay in between. Germline CDR1 MGHRA, CDR2 YSYEKL. The CDR3 is CASYGLGTSETEAFF. The CDR3 DNA reads as TGCGCCAGCTACGGACTGGGGACAAGTGAAACTGAAGCTTTCTTT.

This clone was counted between two and nine times. V gene TRBV5-8 combines with J gene TRBJ1-2, with D tentatively TRBD1 (6 bases). There are 14 residues in the CDR3. Per the germline V gene, CDR1 is SGHTS and CDR2 is YDEGEE. Trimming stripped 0 bases from V and 4 bases from J, with 10 bases between. The CDR3 DNA is TGTGCCAGCAGCTTGGAAGGGGGGGTCTATGGCTACACCTTC. This gives the protein CASSLEGGVYGYTF.

The sample holds one count of this clone. The chain joins TRBV28 to TRBJ2-3, with D perhaps matching TRBD2 (5 bases). The CDR3 is 12 residues long. Per germline, CDR1 MDHEN and CDR2 SYDVKM. CDR3 coding DNA: TGTGTGGGAGCGGATTTCACAGATACGCAGTATTTT. Residues: CVGADFTDTQYF.

The J gene is TRBJ1-1, the V gene TRBV6-4; no reliable D call. The V gene lost 0 bases and the J gene lost 5 bases, with 19 bases spanning the gap. The CDR3 is 17 residues long. Germline loops: CDR1 MRHNA, CDR2 SNTAGT. Written as DNA, the CDR3 is TGTGCCAGCAGTGACTCAACGTATCGACCCCATAGGACTGAAGCTTTCTTT. The encoded protein is CASSDSTYRPHRTEAFF.

The chain carries TRBV4-2 and TRBJ2-6, with 8 bases that match TRBD1. The J segment lost 2 bases and the V segment lost 4 bases, leaving 4 bases of the junction unmatched. Germline lookup yields CDR1 LGHNA and CDR2 YNFKEQ. The CDR3 extends over 16 amino acids. The CDR3 region has the DNA TGTGCCAGCAGCCCAGAACAGGGGGCTGGGGCCAACGTCCTGACTTTC. Translating gives CASSPEQGAGANVLTF.

The rearrangement uses TRBV19 and TRBJ2-5; D possibly corresponds to TRBD1 (7 bases). This CDR3 is built from 16 residues. Germline values: CDR1 LNHDA, CDR2 SQIVND (reference sequence). The ends were cut back, 4 bases at V and 2 bases at J, with 17 bases in the middle. The CDR3 here is CASSRVRGVAQETQYF. In DNA form, the CDR3 reads TGTGCCAGTAGTAGGGTCAGGGGGGTCGCTCAAGAGACCCAGTACTTC.

The chain carries TRBV9 and TRBJ1-2, with a possible D match to TRBD1 (6 bases). Germline CDR1 is SGDLS and CDR2 is YYNGEE. The CDR3 is 13 amino acids. V dropped 3 bases and J dropped 2 bases, with 8 bases sitting between them. CDR3 DNA: TGTGCCAGCAGCGAAGGACAGAACTATGGCTACACCTTC. It is translated as CASSEGQNYGYTF.

The chain is built from TRBV4-2 and TRBJ2-1, with 9 bases fitting TRBD2. Germline V gene lookup returns CDR1 LGHNA and CDR2 YNFKEQ. With V trimmed by 2 bases and J by 7 bases, 6 bases remained unmatched. The CDR3 has 15 amino acids. In DNA, the CDR3 is TGTGCCAGCAGCCAACTAGCGGGAAATTGGAATGAGCAGTTCTTC. It encodes CASSQLAGNWNEQFF.

The rearrangement uses TRBV20-1 and TRBJ1-2; the D is unclear. The CDR3 extends over 11 amino acids. V dropped 3 bases and J dropped 5 bases, with 7 bases sitting between them. Germline lookup yields CDR1 DFQATT and CDR2 SNEGSKA (reference sequence). CDR3: CSASSVYGYTF. In DNA form, the CDR3 reads TGCAGTGCTAGTTCTGTGTATGGCTACACCTTC.